The clone carrying this TCR beta chain was counted many times. The antigen is not known. MiXCR re-clonotyped the PCR reads for TCRdb. Counted here are 30,000 or so clones, about 29% occurring once; the ten biggest clones make up almost 8%. This record comes from a study of metastatic and nonmetastatic thyroid tumors. For the study at large: Thyroid patients, malignant and benign, had repertoires compared across blood and tumor or nodule tissue.

Thyroid surgery took place with no prior treatment in any patient. General study points: For both blood and tumor, malignant thyroid tumors reportedly showed significantly higher TCR beta diversity than benign nodules did.

The source is a female donor with papillary thyroid cancer or a benign thyroid nodule (not recorded which). Some clones in this sample may be carry-over from other donors' samples. The sample was blood.

CDR3 sequence (DNA): TGTGCCAGCAGCCTGAGTAATTCACCCCTCCACTTT. It specifies CASSLSNSPLHF. V usage is TRBV12-3 or TRBV12-4 and J usage is TRBJ1-6; D unclear. The CDR3 has 12 amino acids. Trimming took 6 bases from V and 6 from J, leaving 6 bases between them.